Listed here are 9 T cell receptor beta chains from one sample, sequenced in a study of circulating tumor DNA in untreated peripheral T-cell lymphoma. Clones were read by immunoSEQ multiplex PCR, and TCRdb kept only the in-frame ones, dropping some. The sample holds roughly 10,000 clones, around four fifths seen once. The sample taken for sequencing was tumor tissue. Every receptor here comes from a human donor with peripheral T-cell lymphoma.

This rearrangement joins TRBV6-8 to TRBJ2-7, with TRBD1 matching over 7 bases. The CDR3 totals 17 residues. With 2 bases clipped from V and 0 bases from J, the junction kept 10 bases outside the gene matches. Germline values: CDR1 MNHGY, CDR2 SAAAGT. CDR3 sequence: CASSYEATGSGSYEQYF. The DNA of the CDR3 is TGTGCCAGCAGTTACGAGGCGACAGGGTCGGGCTCCTACGAGCAGTACTTC.

The chain carries TRBV1 and TRBJ1-1. TRBV1 is a documented pseudogene. This CDR3 is 17 amino acids long. CDR3 in amino acids: CASSQDPSAGTLAEAFF. The CDR3 DNA follows: TGCGCCAGCAGCCAAGATCCTTCGGCAGGGACTCTAGCTGAAGCTTTCTTT.

About this clone: Sequence at one end of the junction differs from germline and may be a read error. This chain joins TRBV30 and TRBJ2-1; D is perhaps TRBD1 (5 bases). The CDR3 runs to 13 residues. Per germline, CDR1 GTSNPN and CDR2 SVGIG (reference sequence). CDR3 region: CAWEITEDNQQFF. As DNA, the CDR3 is TGTGCCTGGGAAATCACAGAGGACAATCAGCAGTTCTTC.

This clone was seen a few times. One end of the junction varies from germline; a read error may be responsible. The chain uses TRBV29-1 and TRBJ1-5; 8 bases are shared with TRBD1. This CDR3 is 13 amino acids long. The germline CDR1 and CDR2 sequences are SQVTM and ANQGSEA. CDR3 coding DNA: TGCAGCGTTCGGGGACAGGAAGATCAGCTCCAGCATTTT. It is translated as CSVRGQEDQLQHF.

V usage is TRBV7-6 and J usage is TRBJ1-5; 9 nucleotides line up with TRBD1. This CDR3 has 15 amino acids. The germline gives CDR1 SGHVS, CDR2 FNYEAQ. Trimming at V came to 5 bases and at J to 6 bases, leaving 8 bases not matched to a gene. The CDR3 DNA is TGTGCCAGCAGCCCGGGACAGGGATTGAGTCAGCCCCAGCATTTT. Amino acid sequence: CASSPGQGLSQPQHF.

The chain combines TRBV11-3 with TRBJ2-3; no firm D call. The CDR3 contains 14 residues. V was cut by 2 bases and J by 3 bases, with 9 bases left in between. Germline-derived CDR1 and CDR2 are SGHNT and YENEEA. DNA of the CDR3: TGTGCCAGCAGCTTAATAAGGGATACAGATACGCAGTATTTT. Translating it yields CASSLIRDTDTQYF.

This sequence joins TRBV19 and TRBJ1-1, with D possibly TRBD1 on 5 matching bases. Trimming pared 10 bases from V and 5 bases from J, leaving 20 bases between. Germline values: CDR1 LNHDA, CDR2 SQIVND (reference sequence). This CDR3 contains 14 residues. The CDR3 DNA reads TGTGCCACCTTCGGGGGGGAATGGAAGACTGAAGCTTTCTTT. Translation gives CATFGGEWKTEAFF.

This clone turned up a few times. This chain uses TRBV6-8 with TRBJ2-7, with D perhaps assigned TRBD1 or TRBD2 (5 bases each). Between the trimmed V and J ends, which lost 11 bases and 2 bases, there was a span of 13 bases. In germline, CDR1 is MNHGY, CDR2 SAAAGT. The CDR3 extends over 12 amino acids. The CDR3 sequence is CASGTVTYEQYF. The CDR3 DNA reads as TGTGCCTCCGGGACGGTCACCTACGAGCAGTACTTC.

This chain connects TRBV2 to TRBJ1-1; TRBD1 might be the D (6 bases). Germline loops: CDR1 SNHLY, CDR2 FYNNEI. V was pared by 9 bases and J by 1 base, with 15 bases between. This CDR3 contains 14 residues. This CDR3 is CARRTGTSNTEAFF. CDR3 in DNA: TGTGCCAGACGGACCGGGACATCGAACACTGAAGCTTTCTTT.